A selection of T cell receptor beta chains follows, all from one sample in a study of blood T cell repertoires in COVID-19. The method was immunoSEQ multiplex PCR; TCRdb's version includes in-frame clones alone and lacks a portion of them. The sample carries 120,000 to 150,000 clones, over 80% recorded once. The source material was peripheral blood. These receptors were obtained from a woman in her thirties or forties with active or convalescent COVID-19. The CDR3 runs from the conserved cysteine through the conserved F or W. D genes are given only for firm matches. The size entry is marked missing in some rows and otherwise reads once, few, many or a size class.

clone size,J gene,V gene,D gene,CDR3 DNA,CDR3 protein
.,TRBJ2-7,TRBV7-8,TRBD1,TGTGCCAGCAGCAGAGGGACAGGGGTTAAGTACGAGCAGTACTTC,CASSRGTGVKYEQYF
.,TRBJ1-1,TRBV9,.,TGTGCCAGCAGTGGACAGCCGAACACTGAAGCTTTCTTT,CASSGQPNTEAFF
.,TRBJ2-1,TRBV10-1,TRBD1,TGCGCCAGCAGCCCGACAGGGGCGGGTGAGCAGTTCTTC,CASSPTGAGEQFF
.,TRBJ2-7,TRBV6-6,TRBD2,TGTGCCAGCAACAATGCAGCCGGCGGGGGGATTTACGAGCAGTACTTC,CASNNAAGGGIYEQYF
.,TRBJ1-2,TRBV7-2,.,TGTGCCAGCAGCTCGGCCCGACTTGGCTACACCTTC,CASSSARLGYTF
.,TRBJ2-7,TRBV28,.,TGTGCCAGCAGCCTGGTCGCGGGATTATCCTACGAGCAGTACTTC,CASSLVAGLSYEQYF
.,TRBJ1-1,TRBV9,TRBD1,TGTGCCAGCAGCGTTATAACCGGGACAGGGCCCACTGAAGCTTTCTTT,CASSVITGTGPTEAFF
.,TRBJ2-3,TRBV10-3,TRBD1,TGTGCCATCAGTGAGTCGCGCAGGGGGAGAGGCACAGATACGCAGTATTTT,CAISESRRGRGTDTQYF
.,TRBJ2-6,TRBV18,TRBD1,TGTGCCAGCTCCCGGAGGACAGGGCAGTCTGGGGCCAACGTCCTGACTTTC,CASSRRTGQSGANVLTF
few,TRBJ2-7,TRBV7-2,TRBD1,TGTGCCAGCAGCTTACTGGTTCCTACAGGGGATTGGACCTACGAGCAGTACTTC,CASSLLVPTGDWTYEQYF
.,TRBJ2-3,TRBV20-1,TRBD2,TGCAGTGCTAGTAGTCCCAGCGGGGGACCCACAGATACGCAGTATTTT,CSASSPSGGPTDTQYF
once,TRBJ2-5,TRBV9,.,TGTGCCAGCAGCGTAGGGGGAGGAGGAGAGACCCAGTACTTC,CASSVGGGGETQYF
.,TRBJ1-2,TRBV5-5,.,TGTGCCAGCAGCTTTTTTATCGTCGGAGATGGCTACACCTTC,CASSFFIVGDGYTF
.,TRBJ1-5,TRBV6-2/TRBV6-3,.,TGTGCCAGCAGTTACCCCCCGGGAGGCAGGGGCAATCAGCCCCAGCATTTT,CASSYPPGGRGNQPQHF
.,TRBJ2-3,TRBV29-1,TRBD2,TGCAGCGCTTCCGGGGTAGGCGGGGGGGAGTATTTT,CSASGVGGGEYF
.,TRBJ1-4,TRBV6-5,TRBD1,TGTGCCAGCAGGCCTGAACAGGGGCGACGGGAAAAACTGTTTTTT,CASRPEQGRREKLFF
.,TRBJ2-7,TRBV12-3/TRBV12-4,.,TGTGCCAGCAGTTTTGGGGCAGGGTTGGGGCAGTACTTC,CASSFGAGLGQYF
.,TRBJ2-7,TRBV6-6,TRBD1,TGTGCCAGCAGTTACTCCCGGACAGGGGACTACGAGCAGTACTTC,CASSYSRTGDYEQYF
once,TRBJ1-2,TRBV3-1/TRBV3-2,.,TGTGCCAGCAGCACCCGGGGTCTCTATGGCTACACCTTC,CASSTRGLYGYTF
.,TRBJ2-7,TRBV7-8,TRBD1,TGTGCCAGCAGCTTTCGGGACAGCTCCTACGAGCAGTACTTC,CASSFRDSSYEQYF
.,TRBJ2-5,TRBV5-4,.,TGTGCCAGCAGCCCCTCCGACCAAGAGACCCAGTACTTC,CASSPSDQETQYF
.,TRBJ2-1,TRBV6-2/TRBV6-3,TRBD2,TGTGCCAGCAGTTACCTAGCGGGAGGGGGGCACAATGAGCAGTTCTTC,CASSYLAGGGHNEQFF